The source of this TCR beta chain is a study of blood T cell repertoires in COVID-19. As for the study in general: Collection of acute and convalescent COVID-19 samples took place in the United States, Italy and Spain. T cells, B-cell-depleted T cells, or PBMCs supplied cDNA or gDNA.

J lost 0 bases, V lost 3 bases, and 3 bases had no gene match. Germline V gene lookup returns CDR1 KGHSH and CDR2 LQKENI. This CDR3 region has 15 residues. In the original workflow: From reference gene primer amplification, estimates of nucleated cell counts were derived. The data were produced by immunoSEQ multiplex PCR, yet TCRdb's version contains in-frame clones alone and is incomplete. V, J and clone size derive from that table, while D and trimming were established from the DNA sequence. The table includes about 170,000 clones, approximately 84% detected once. Material for sequencing was peripheral blood. The source is a man between 65 and 85 years old with active or convalescent COVID-19. The chain uses TRBV18 and TRBJ1-1, with 8 bases lining up with TRBD1. CDR3 in amino acids: CASSPRDRMNTEAFF. In DNA form, the CDR3 reads TGTGCCAGCTCACCCCGGGACAGGATGAACACTGAAGCTTTCTTT.